This paragraph covers one T cell receptor (beta chain) sequence. What it recognizes is unknown. The entry originates in a study of T cells in Graves' hyperthyroidism and ophthalmopathy. For the study at large: The blood sample was taken at first diagnosis, before treatment began. Points from the study as a whole: Among clonotypes expanded in thyroid above 0.001, most were also found in blood.

The germline gives CDR1 MDHEN, CDR2 SYDVKM. Deletions cut 3 bases from V and 4 bases from J, with 19 bases between. The CDR3 runs 17 residues. Amplification yielded TCR beta CDR3 regions, with RNA transcripts as the source. HTBI primers were employed in a first-round RT-PCR of the TCR CDR3. TCRdb used MiXCR to reprocess the multiplex PCR reads, holding one entry per CDR3 protein. Among about 400,000 distinct CDR3 sequences, around 25% were seen once, and the ten largest hold more than 60%. The chain recombines TRBV28 with TRBJ1-5, with D unresolved. The specimen was blood. The clonotype originates from a man in his forties or fifties with Graves' hyperthyroidism. As DNA, the CDR3 is TGTGCCAGCAGTTTCCCCGGAGGCTCTTCTATGAATCAGCCCCAGCATTTT. Protein product: CASSFPGGSSMNQPQHF.